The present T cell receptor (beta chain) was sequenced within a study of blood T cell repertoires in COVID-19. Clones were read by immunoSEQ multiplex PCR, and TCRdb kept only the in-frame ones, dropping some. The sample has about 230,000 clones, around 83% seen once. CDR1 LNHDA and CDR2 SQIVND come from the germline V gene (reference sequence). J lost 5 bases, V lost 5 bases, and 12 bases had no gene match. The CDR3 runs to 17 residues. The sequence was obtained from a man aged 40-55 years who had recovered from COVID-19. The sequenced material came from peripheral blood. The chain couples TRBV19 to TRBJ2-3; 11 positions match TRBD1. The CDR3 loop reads CASSQILGQGVGDTQYF. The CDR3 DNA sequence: TGTGCCAGTAGTCAGATCCTGGGACAGGGGGTTGGAGATACGCAGTATTTT.